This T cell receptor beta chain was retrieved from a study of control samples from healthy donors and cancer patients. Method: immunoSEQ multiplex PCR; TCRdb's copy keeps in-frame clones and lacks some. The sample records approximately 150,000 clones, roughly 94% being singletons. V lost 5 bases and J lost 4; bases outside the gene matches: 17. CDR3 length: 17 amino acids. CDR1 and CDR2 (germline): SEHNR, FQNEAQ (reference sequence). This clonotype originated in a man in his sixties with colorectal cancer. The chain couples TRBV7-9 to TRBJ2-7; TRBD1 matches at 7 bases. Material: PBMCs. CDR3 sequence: CASSRKGTTTGRYEQYF. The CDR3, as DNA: TGTGCCAGCAGCCGAAAAGGAACTACGACAGGGCGTTACGAGCAGTACTTC.